The rows below give T cell receptor beta chains drawn from one sample of a study of cytomegalovirus exposure and HLA in healthy donors. TCRdb's copy holds only in-frame clones and misses some; the assay was immunoSEQ multiplex PCR. The data hold 100,000 to 150,000 clones, with 74% observed a single time. Sequences were obtained from PBMCs. All receptors derive from a man between 40 and 49 years old in good health and CMV-seropositive. The conserved cysteine and the conserved F or W are not part of the CDR3 here. The size of a clone is reported for some rows only, either as once, few or many, or as a class for expanded clones.

J gene,clone size,V gene,CDR3 protein
TRBJ2-7,.,TRBV6-1,ASNRREVGDEQY
TRBJ1-1,.,TRBV10-3,AISEGTGFTEAF
TRBJ2-7,.,TRBV5-4,ASSSRQGVGWEQY
TRBJ2-7,.,TRBV6-1,ASADRSYEQY
TRBJ2-1,.,TRBV19,ASSTLTRKGHEQF
TRBJ2-6,few,TRBV6-1,ASSEDMQEWLSGANVLT
TRBJ2-3,.,TRBV30,AWSVPKGEFTDTQY
TRBJ1-2,.,TRBV2,ASSEEGRGNYGYT
TRBJ1-5,few,TRBV7-2,ASSLDRGSFDQPQH
TRBJ2-7,once,TRBV11-2,ASSLDFQATPYEQY
TRBJ1-1,.,TRBV18,ASSPDRAGGEAF
TRBJ2-2,once,TRBV5-1,ASLPGGANTGELF
TRBJ2-1,.,TRBV25-1,ASSGGRPYNEQF
TRBJ2-3,.,TRBV9,ASSVDRGSDTQY
TRBJ2-1,.,TRBV27,ASSGTAYNEQF
TRBJ2-7,few,TRBV6-1,ASSEYRDAGAYEQY
TRBJ2-7,.,TRBV29-1,SVTGLAGPYEQY
TRBJ2-2,.,TRBV6-6,ASGGGFGELF
TRBJ1-2,once,TRBV19,ASSDGTPIGGYT
TRBJ2-2,.,TRBV4-1,ASSQVRQSNTGELF
TRBJ2-1,.,TRBV2,ASRGYSYNEQF
TRBJ2-5,.,TRBV5-1,ASSLGGDRRETQY
TRBJ2-3,few,TRBV7-2,ASSSRTSGGPQDTQY
TRBJ1-4,.,TRBV5-1,ASSQRGGEKLF
TRBJ1-1,once,TRBV6-1,ASRGVTGGEAF
TRBJ2-1,.,TRBV18,ASSQLAGVLVEQF
TRBJ2-3,.,TRBV5-1,ASGGGPTGSDTQY
.,once,TRBV5-1,ASSLEGQRYEQY
TRBJ2-7,.,TRBV7-8,ASSLGLANPSYEQY
TRBJ2-7,.,TRBV7-2,ASSSIETSGYEQY
TRBJ1-1,.,TRBV5-8,ASRRTGRTEAF
TRBJ1-3,few,TRBV28,ASISRDSYSGNTIY
TRBJ1-2,.,TRBV30,AWDRGGGYT
TRBJ1-4,.,TRBV30,ACARGANEKLF
TRBJ2-2,few,TRBV6-1,ASSGTGAIPGELF
TRBJ1-4,.,TRBV6-5,ASSRDRGKNEKLF
TRBJ1-4,.,TRBV6-1,ASSIGQDNEKLF
TRBJ1-1,.,TRBV25-1,ASSELGHTEAF
TRBJ1-2,few,TRBV7-9,ASSLVWGHGYT
TRBJ1-2,.,TRBV6-5,ASSSPTGLSGYT
TRBJ2-7,.,TRBV9,ASSALFFSYEQY
TRBJ1-5,.,TRBV28,ASSLVPGYNQPQH
TRBJ2-4,.,TRBV27,ASSTQGVQNIQY
TRBJ2-7,few,TRBV27,ASSSQTGSYEQY
TRBJ1-1,.,TRBV7-2,ASAREGYTEAF
TRBJ1-1,.,TRBV18,ASSPLDGQGASRTEAF
TRBJ2-5,.,TRBV11-3,ASSGAGGTQY
TRBJ2-5,.,TRBV6-5,ASTPTGRRETQY
TRBJ1-5,.,TRBV28,ASSLNVGRGNQPQH
TRBJ2-1,.,TRBV5-6,ASSLELAYNEQF
TRBJ2-1,.,TRBV19,ASITTSGVENEQF
TRBJ2-7,once,TRBV6-6,ASSQKAGYEQY
TRBJ2-7,.,TRBV15,ATSGTGGLYEQY
TRBJ1-6,.,TRBV11-2,ASSLRGQGDSPLH